This entry describes one T cell receptor (beta chain). Its specificity is unknown. This CDR3 has 17 amino acids. V shed 5 bases, J shed 3 bases, and the junction held 14 bases outside the gene matches. CDR1 is SGHVS and CDR2 is FQNEAQ in the germline V gene. This entry belongs to a study of identical twins. The study's findings and limits: Twin pairs had excess sharing that was weaker in beta out-of-frame sequences.

TCRdb reprocessed the 5' RACE reads via MiXCR and lists one record per CDR3 protein. This table has approximately 220,000 distinct CDR3 sequences, around a tenth appearing once. The specimen was memory (CD45RO+) T cells sorted from blood. V and J are TRBV7-8 and TRBJ1-2, with TRBD1 identical over 8 bases. This sequence originates from a young woman in good health. CDR3 region: CASSGGAGGGFHYGYTF. The CDR3 DNA follows: TGTGCCAGCAGCGGAGGGGCAGGGGGCGGCTTTCACTATGGCTACACCTTC.